The clone carrying this T cell receptor beta chain was observed a few times. Its antigen remains unidentified. This record comes from a study of spatial heterogeneity in lung cancer. Study-wide background: Follow-up PBMC specimens underwent sequencing when available; their median timing was roughly 24 months after resection. Study-level points and caveats: Blood contained ubiquitous expanded tumor TCRs more at resection than at follow-up.

Documented time point: blood at routine non-recurrence follow-up after resection. Whole RNA was taken from tumor, nontumor lung or frozen PBMC; it was then sequenced unsorted. Per the germline V gene, CDR1 is SNHLY and CDR2 is FYNNEI. Trimming pared 7 bases from V and 5 bases from J, leaving 15 bases between. The CDR3 is 14 amino acids. Via MiXCR, TCRdb re-called the 5' RACE reads, giving one row per CDR3 protein. The sample shows under 150,000 distinct CDR3 sequences, approximately 10% of them seen only once. The sequenced sample was PBMCs, obtained at follow-up. V gene TRBV2 combines with J gene TRBJ2-1, with D perhaps being TRBD1 or TRBD2 (6 bases each). The TCR comes from a female donor with early-stage non-small cell lung cancer. The CDR3 sequence is CASIRGLRNNEQFF. In DNA form, the CDR3 reads TGTGCCAGCATTCGGGGGCTCAGGAACAATGAGCAGTTCTTC.